This T cell receptor beta chain was sequenced for a study of blood T cells in healthy people across ages. Together with a sample-barcoded 5' primer, a J-beta primer mix was included in a second PCR lasting roughly 6 to 12 cycles. One entry per CDR3 protein results from TCRdb running MiXCR on the 5' RACE reads. The sample holds about 800,000 distinct CDR3 sequences, roughly 25% seen once. Trimming stripped 5 bases from V and 0 bases from J, with 10 bases between. CDR3 length: 14 amino acids. CDR1 and CDR2 from the germline V gene are MNHNY and SVGAGI (reference sequence). This same sample was also part of a study on T cells of mothers and their children.

What was sequenced was blood. The chain combines TRBV6-6 with TRBJ2-5; tentative D call: TRBD1 (5 bases). The source of this sequence is a boy aged 5-17 years in good health. The CDR3 DNA is TGTGCCAGCAGTCCGCTCAGGGACCAAGAGACCCAGTACTTC. The encoded protein is CASSPLRDQETQYF.